The 28 T cell receptor beta chains in this list originate from one sample, sequenced in a study of T cell changes during pregnancy in multiple sclerosis. Some clones are missing from TCRdb's copy, which holds only in-frame ones; the method was immunoSEQ multiplex PCR. The sample includes around 52,000 clones, roughly nine tenths of them seen just once. The sequences come from CD4+ T cells from peripheral blood mononuclear cells, collected in the second trimester of pregnancy. These receptors were taken from a female donor with multiple sclerosis, enrolled in a pregnancy study.

The chain joins TRBV5-4 to TRBJ2-3, with 10 bases identical to TRBD1. Germline lookup yields CDR1 SGHNT and CDR2 YYREEE (reference sequence). V shed 4 bases and J 2 bases; nucleotides not matched to a gene: 7. This CDR3 is built from 16 residues. CDR3 sequence: CASSRGTGAVTDTQYF. The CDR3 DNA follows: TGTGCCAGCAGCCGGGGGACAGGGGCCGTCACAGATACGCAGTATTTT.

This chain links TRBV2 with TRBJ1-6; D is unclear. Germline loops: CDR1 SNHLY, CDR2 FYNNEI. This CDR3 comprises 12 residues. V was pared by 6 bases and J by 14 bases, with 14 bases between. CDR3 protein: CASRPSFLSLHF. CDR3 sequence (DNA): TGTGCCAGCAGGCCTAGCTTTTTATCCCTCCACTTT.

This chain joins TRBV4-1 and TRBJ2-7; TRBD2 matches 8 bases. The CDR3 covers 16 residues. The germline V gene has CDR1 MGHRA and CDR2 YSYEKL. Trimming at V came to 0 bases and at J to 5 bases, leaving 9 bases not matched to a gene. Written as DNA, the CDR3 is TGCGCCAGCAGCCAAGAGCGGGGCGGGAGGAGGCACGAGCAGTACTTC. It encodes CASSQERGGRRHEQYF.

The V call is TRBV27, the J call TRBJ2-2; TRBD1 agrees at 8 bases. The CDR3 sequence is 15 residues long. The V segment lost 5 bases and the J segment 6 bases; nucleotides outside the gene matches: 8. Germline V gene data show CDR1 as MNHEY and CDR2 as SMNVEV (reference sequence). The CDR3 spells CASSADRGEAGELFF. Written as DNA, the CDR3 is TGTGCCAGCAGTGCCGACAGGGGAGAGGCCGGGGAGCTGTTTTTT.

This clone came up once. This chain uses TRBV25-1 with TRBJ1-1, with 9 bases that match TRBD1. Germline values: CDR1 MGHDK, CDR2 SYGVNS. The CDR3 extends over 14 amino acids. With V trimmed by 6 bases and J by 4 bases, 6 bases remained unmatched. The CDR3 DNA is TGTGCCAGCAGGGACAGGGGAGTTGCCACTGAAGCTTTCTTT. It encodes CASRDRGVATEAFF.

The gene calls are TRBV2 and TRBJ2-3; the D gene is possibly TRBD1 (6 bases). Trimming removed 4 bases from V and 7 bases from J, with 12 bases in between. Germline V gene data show CDR1 as SNHLY and CDR2 as FYNNEI. The CDR3 is made up of 13 amino acids. CDR3: CASSGQGIHTQYF. CDR3 bases: TGTGCCAGCAGTGGGCAGGGGATTCATACGCAGTATTTT. Looking up the rest from reference TRBV2 and TRBJ2-3 gives the full variable domain: EPEVTQTPSHQVTQMGQEVILRCVPISNHLYFYWYRQILGQKVEFLVSFYNNEISEKSEIFDDQFSVERPDGSNFTLKIRSTKLEDSAMYFCASSGQGIHTQYFGPGTRLTVL.

The V call is TRBV19, the J call TRBJ1-5; 7 positions match TRBD1. In germline, CDR1 is LNHDA, CDR2 SQIVND (reference sequence). After removal of 4 bases from V and 1 base from J, the junction contained 7 bases not matched to a gene. The CDR3 totals 16 residues. This CDR3 reads CASSTTGARSNQPQHF. As DNA, the CDR3 is TGTGCCAGTAGTACTACAGGGGCGAGGAGCAATCAGCCCCAGCATTTT. The variable domain in full, with the rest retrieved from reference TRBV19 and TRBJ1-5, is DGGITQSPKYLFRKEGQNVTLSCEQNLNHDAMYWYRQDPGQGLRLIYYSQIVNDFQKGDIAEGYSVSREKKESFPLTVTSAQKNPTAFYLCASSTTGARSNQPQHFGDGTRLSIL.

V usage is TRBV4-2 and J usage is TRBJ2-3, with TRBD2 matching 9 bases. The germline gives CDR1 LGHNA, CDR2 YNFKEQ. The CDR3 extends over 15 amino acids. The trim removed 4 bases at V and 5 bases at J, leaving 7 bases unmatched. The CDR3 region is CASSRGAGGVDTQYF. The CDR3 region has the DNA TGTGCCAGCAGCCGAGGGGCGGGAGGGGTAGATACGCAGTATTTT.

This sequence joins TRBV6-1 and TRBJ1-1; D gene unclear. Trimming cost V 5 bases and J 1 base, with 14 bases left between them. The V gene's germline CDR1 is MNHNS and CDR2 SASEGT. The CDR3 totals 15 residues. The CDR3: CASSPLTVPNTEAFF. CDR3 bases: TGTGCCAGCAGTCCCTTAACAGTCCCGAACACTGAAGCTTTCTTT.

This clone was detected once. The chain is built from TRBV2 and TRBJ1-5; D is possibly TRBD1 (5 bases). The CDR3 contains 13 residues. Germline V lookup: CDR1 SNHLY, CDR2 FYNNEI. Trimming shortened V by 7 bases and J by 7 bases, and 14 bases separated the two germline ends. CDR3 nucleotides: TGTGCCAGCAACGCGGGACTGGGGCAGCCCCAGCATTTT. Translated: CASNAGLGQPQHF.

V and J are TRBV29-1 and TRBJ1-2; no reliable D call. Trimming shortened V by 3 bases and J by 4 bases, and 12 bases separated the two germline ends. From germline, CDR1 is SQVTM and CDR2 ANQGSEA. There are 13 residues in the CDR3. The CDR3, as DNA: TGCAGCGTTGAGTTCGGGTCCCTCTATGGCTACACCTTC. This translates into CSVEFGSLYGYTF.

The chain joins TRBV6-1 to TRBJ1-3; a possible D gene is TRBD1 (5 bases). The CDR3 is 17 residues long. Trimming pared 1 base from V and 4 bases from J, leaving 17 bases between. The germline V gene has CDR1 MNHNS and CDR2 SASEGT. This CDR3 is CASSEVVLGGTGNTIYF. The CDR3 coding sequence is TGTGCCAGCAGTGAAGTAGTATTAGGAGGGACCGGAAACACCATATATTTT.

The chain joins TRBV5-4 to TRBJ2-1; tentatively, D is TRBD1 (6 bases). The CDR3 has 14 amino acids. Trimming left V 4 bases short and J 1 base short, with 9 bases between. Looked up from germline, CDR1 is SGHNT and CDR2 is YYREEE (reference sequence). CDR3 in amino acids: CASSPDSSYNEQFF. Written as DNA, the CDR3 is TGTGCCAGCAGCCCGGACAGTTCCTACAATGAGCAGTTCTTC.

The chain has TRBV19 and TRBJ1-2; 7 bases are shared with TRBD1. The length of the CDR3 is 13 residues. Germline V gives CDR1 LNHDA, CDR2 SQIVND (reference sequence). Losses at the gene ends were 6 bases for V and 8 bases for J; bases not matched to a gene: 9. CDR3 loop: CASRPPQGGGYTF. The CDR3 DNA is TGTGCCAGTAGACCCCCCCAGGGGGGCGGCTACACCTTC.

A word on this clone: A much larger clonotype is one base distant, so this may be a read error. This sample also contains other DNA sequences that code for the same CDR3. The chain links TRBV7-6 to TRBJ2-7, with 9 bases fitting TRBD2. Trimming at V came to 1 base and at J to 6 bases, leaving 7 bases not matched to a gene. CDR3 length: 15 amino acids. CDR1 SGHVS and CDR2 FNYEAQ come from the germline V gene. CDR3 residues: CASSLGLAGNPEQYF. CDR3 sequence (DNA): TGTGCCAGCAGCTTAGGGCTAGCGGGAAATCCCGAGCAGTACTTC.

This chain connects TRBV7-2 to TRBJ2-5; TRBD1 matches at 8 bases. From germline, CDR1 is SGHTA and CDR2 FQGNSA. The V gene end was trimmed by 5 bases and the J gene end by 5 bases; junction bases not matched to a gene: 7. This CDR3 spans 14 amino acids. CDR3 sequence reads: CASSKGQERETQYF. CDR3 nucleotides: TGTGCCAGCAGCAAGGGACAGGAAAGGGAGACCCAGTACTTC.

V usage is TRBV28 and J usage is TRBJ1-4; D is ambiguous. The ends were cut back, 6 bases at V and 8 bases at J, with 22 bases in the middle. The CDR3 sequence is 16 residues long. Per the germline V gene, CDR1 is MDHEN and CDR2 is SYDVKM. CDR3 coding DNA: TGTGCCAGCAGAGACGGCGTCGGGGAAAGGCACGAAAAACTGTTTTTT. Amino acid sequence: CASRDGVGERHEKLFF. The variable domain in full, with the rest retrieved from reference TRBV28 and TRBJ1-4, is DVKVTQSSRYLVKRTGEKVFLECVQDMDHENMFWYRQDPGLGLRLIYFSYDVKMKEKGDIPEGYSVSREKKERFSLILESASTNQTSMYLCASRDGVGERHEKLFFGSGTQLSVL.

The chain recombines TRBV15 with TRBJ2-3; a possible D gene is TRBD1 (5 bases). V was trimmed by 0 bases and J by 5 bases, leaving 18 bases between them. CDR1 and CDR2 (germline): LNHNV, YYDKDF (reference sequence). CDR3 length equals 17 residues. This CDR3 reads CATSREWLLGEKDTQYF. CDR3 DNA sequence: TGTGCCACCAGCAGAGAATGGCTTTTAGGGGAAAAAGATACGCAGTATTTT. Based on the CDR3 plus reference TRBV15 and TRBJ2-3, the full variable domain is DAMVIQNPRYQVTQFGKPVTLSCSQTLNHNVMYWYQQKSSQAPKLLFHYYDKDFNNEADTPDNFQSRRPNTSFCFLDIRSPGLGDTAMYLCATSREWLLGEKDTQYFGPGTRLTVL.

The V and J genes are TRBV5-4 and TRBJ2-7; 9 nucleotides agree with TRBD1. The CDR3 is made up of 13 amino acids. J lost 5 bases, V lost 3 bases, and 3 bases had no gene match. Germline CDR1 reads SGHNT; CDR2 reads YYREEE (reference sequence). Written as DNA, the CDR3 is TGTGCCAGCAGCTCGGGACAGGGCAACGAGCAGTACTTC. Translated: CASSSGQGNEQYF.

The V and J genes are TRBV29-1 and TRBJ2-1; maybe TRBD1 (5 bases). Looked up from germline, CDR1 is SQVTM and CDR2 is ANQGSEA. There are 12 residues in the CDR3. Trimming cost V 4 bases and J 4 bases, with 8 bases left between them. In nucleotides, the CDR3 is TGCAGCGTTGGGACAAGTTACAATGAGCAGTTCTTC. Encoded protein: CSVGTSYNEQFF.

The chain combines TRBV9 with TRBJ2-1, with 10 bases fitting TRBD2. Trimming cost V 7 bases and J 3 bases; bases outside gene matches: 13. The CDR3 extends over 17 amino acids. Looked up from germline, CDR1 is SGDLS and CDR2 is YYNGEE. DNA of the CDR3: TGTGCCAGCTCTAAAACAGCGGGGGGGGCCCACTACAATGAGCAGTTCTTC. Amino acids: CASSKTAGGAHYNEQFF.

This chain uses TRBV5-6 with TRBJ2-7; TRBD2 might be the D (6 bases). Germline V gene data show CDR1 as SGHDT and CDR2 as YYEEEE. V lost 0 bases and J lost 0, with 13 bases in between. The CDR3 is made up of 16 amino acids. DNA of the CDR3: TGTGCCAGCAGCTTGGAAGGCGGGATGTCCTCCTACGAGCAGTACTTC. Encoded protein: CASSLEGGMSSYEQYF.

The chain is built from TRBV11-3 and TRBJ1-1, with 9 bases aligning to TRBD1. The CDR3 is 14 amino acids. The germline V gene has CDR1 SGHNT and CDR2 YENEEA. Germline trimming cut 3 bases from V and 8 bases from J; bases unmatched to any gene: 7. In DNA, the CDR3 is TGTGCCAGCAGCTTCGGGACAGGGCGCGGAGAAGCTTTCTTT. Amino acid sequence: CASSFGTGRGEAFF.

The chain uses TRBV30 and TRBJ2-7; the match to TRBD2 covers 8 bases. The CDR3 extends over 14 amino acids. The J segment lost 1 base and the V segment lost 2 bases, leaving 4 bases of the junction unmatched. In germline, CDR1 is GTSNPN, CDR2 SVGIG (reference sequence). CDR3 amino acids: CAWSFGGGSYEQYF. The CDR3 DNA sequence: TGTGCCTGGAGTTTCGGGGGGGGATCCTACGAGCAGTACTTC.

The V gene is TRBV6-7, the J gene TRBJ1-2; 9 positions agree with TRBD1. TRBV6-7 is identified as an open reading frame with a role that is uncertain. This CDR3 contains 17 residues. After removal of 6 bases from V and 4 bases from J, the junction contained 15 bases not matched to a gene. The CDR3 spells CASSPAPEGQGFYGYTF. In nucleotides, the CDR3 is TGTGCCAGCAGCCCAGCGCCTGAGGGACAGGGTTTCTATGGCTACACCTTC.

The chain uses TRBV6-5 and TRBJ1-1; 7 positions match TRBD1. CDR3 length: 13 residues. With V trimmed by 3 bases and J by 6 bases, 4 bases remained unmatched. Germline V gene sequence: CDR1 MNHEY, CDR2 SVGAGI. Written as DNA, the CDR3 is TGTGCCAGCAGTTATAGACAGGGTCCTGAAGCTTTCTTT. This sequence encodes CASSYRQGPEAFF.

The chain uses TRBV14 and TRBJ2-3; TRBD1 aligns across 10 bases. The CDR3 consists of 16 residues. Germline CDR1 SGHDN, CDR2 FVKESK. The V gene end was trimmed by 3 bases and the J gene end by 4 bases; junction bases not matched to a gene: 7. The CDR3 is CASSQLPGQGSDTQYF. As DNA, the CDR3 is TGTGCCAGCAGCCAGCTCCCGGGACAGGGGTCAGATACGCAGTATTTT.

This chain joins TRBV2 and TRBJ2-1; 11 bases fit TRBD2. Trimming took 7 bases from V and 2 from J; bases not matched to a gene: 7. The CDR3 is 16 amino acids. The germline gives CDR1 SNHLY, CDR2 FYNNEI. In DNA, the CDR3 is TGTGCCAGCACCCTGGGACTAGCGGATACCTACAATGAGCAGTTCTTC. Translated: CASTLGLADTYNEQFF.